The next 13 T cell receptor beta chains were all read from a single sample in a study of regulatory T cells in long-lasting Graves disease. HTBI primers from iRepertoire and Arm-PCR of CDR3 regions yielded the TCR beta libraries. TCRdb processed the multiplex PCR reads anew with MiXCR; each CDR3 protein has one entry. The repertoire holds a few hundred thousand distinct CDR3 sequences, with 13% to 15% as singletons. Time point noted: newly diagnosed GD, antithyroid drugs for less than 3 months. PBMCs provided the RNA from which the TCR library was made. This same sample was also taken into another study, of T cells in Graves' hyperthyroidism and ophthalmopathy.

Sequencing used peripheral blood mononuclear cells (PBMCs), obtained at new diagnosis, from a patient treated with antithyroid drugs. The origin of the receptors is a woman aged 45-65 years with Graves disease.

This rearrangement joins TRBV13 to TRBJ2-3; 8 bases match TRBD2. V dropped 2 bases and J dropped 2; count of bases not matched to a gene: 15. Germline-derived CDR1 and CDR2 are PRHDT and FYEKMQ (reference sequence). The CDR3 extends over 19 amino acids. This CDR3 is CASSLRDAQTSAPTDTQYF. CDR3 nucleotide sequence: TGTGCCAGCAGCTTAAGAGATGCCCAGACTAGCGCGCCCACAGATACGCAGTATTTT.

In regard to this clonotype: A read error is possible here, since a much larger clone lies one base away. This likely comes from a read error, as the CDR3 has no conserved phenylalanine or tryptophan at its end. The CDR3 sequence: CASSPPALRETQYL. In DNA, the CDR3 is TGTGCCAGCTCACCACCGGCGCTCAGGGAGACCCAGTACTTG. The rearrangement uses TRBV18 and TRBJ2-5; D is uncertain. V lost 0 bases, J lost 5 bases, and 10 bases lay in between. The CDR3 consists of 14 residues. Germline V gives CDR1 KGHSH, CDR2 LQKENI.

This clonotype came up many times. This chain connects TRBV28 to TRBJ2-7; D ambiguous. CDR3 length: 14 residues. V lost 3 bases, J lost 4 bases, and 13 bases lay in between. The germline gives CDR1 MDHEN, CDR2 SYDVKM. The CDR3 region is CASSLISVRYEQYF. The CDR3 DNA follows: TGTGCCAGCAGTTTGATAAGCGTCAGATACGAGCAGTACTTC. The full variable domain, in which reference TRBV28 and TRBJ2-7 provide the parts outside the CDR3, is DVKVTQSSRYLVKRTGEKVFLECVQDMDHENMFWYRQDPGLGLRLIYFSYDVKMKEKGDIPEGYSVSREKKERFSLILESASTNQTSMYLCASSLISVRYEQYFGPGTRLTVT.

The rearrangement links TRBV6-9 to TRBJ2-2; D is unresolved. V lost 0 bases and J 8 bases, leaving 4 bases between the germline ends. CDR1 and CDR2 from the germline V gene are MNHGY and SVAAGI. The CDR3 consists of 12 residues. The CDR3 sequence: CASSYSGGELFF. The CDR3 DNA is TGTGCCAGCAGTTATTCTGGAGGGGAGCTGTTTTTT.

This clonotype was counted ten times or more. The rearrangement links TRBV6-2 or TRBV6-3 to TRBJ2-3; 11 positions agree with TRBD2. The length of the CDR3 is 16 residues. The V gene's germline CDR1 is MNHEY and CDR2 SVGEGT. The junction had 5 bases not matched to a gene; V was cut back by 4 bases and J by 2 bases. CDR3 protein: CASSWGTSGITDTQYF. The CDR3 DNA follows: TGTGCCAGCAGTTGGGGGACTAGCGGAATCACAGATACGCAGTATTTT.

CDR3 sequence (DNA): TGTGCCAGCAGCCAAATAGGACTTGAGACCCAGTACTTC. This translates into CASSQIGLETQYF. The chain couples TRBV3-1 to TRBJ2-3; tentatively, D is TRBD2 (5 bases). TRBJ2-5 matches the DNA end more closely, so the J call is doubtful. Germline V lookup: CDR1 LGHDT, CDR2 YNNKEL (reference sequence). The CDR3 has 13 amino acids.

Concerning this clonotype itself: This may be a read error: a much more frequent sequence differs by one nucleotide. The V call is TRBV10-3, the J call TRBJ2-1, with D tentatively TRBD2 (7 bases). Germline-derived CDR1 and CDR2 are ENHRY and SYGVKD. V was cut by 10 bases and J by 6 bases, with 22 bases left in between. The CDR3 is 15 residues long. CDR3 in DNA: TGTGCCACGTTCCCCCCGGGGGGCGAAACCAATGAGCAGTTCTTC. Its translation: CATFPPGGETNEQFF.

This clonotype was picked up many times. The V call is TRBV20-1, the J call TRBJ1-1; unclear D gene. The germline V and J ends were trimmed by 4 bases and 4 bases, with 13 bases remaining between them. Germline loops: CDR1 DFQATT, CDR2 SNEGSKA (reference sequence). This CDR3 spans 13 amino acids. The DNA of the CDR3 is TGCAGTGCTATAATCGGTAGCGGCACTGAAGCTTTCTTT. Protein: CSAIIGSGTEAFF.

This clonotype was counted at least ten times. V and J are TRBV27 and TRBJ1-1, with TRBD1 identical over 8 bases. The germline V gene encodes CDR1 MNHEY and CDR2 SMNVEV (reference sequence). V lost 5 bases to trimming and J lost 4 bases; unmatched junction nucleotides: 9. The CDR3 contains 15 residues. The CDR3 loop is CASSTPGGAVTEAFF. CDR3 nucleotides: TGTGCCAGCAGTACCCCAGGGGGCGCGGTCACTGAAGCTTTCTTT.

In its sample, this clonotype was seen a few times. The chain couples TRBV3-1 to TRBJ1-2; a possible D gene is TRBD1 (6 bases). Between the trimmed V and J ends, which lost 1 base and 4 bases, there was a span of 13 bases. Germline CDR1 and CDR2: LGHDT and YNNKEL (reference sequence). The length of the CDR3 is 15 residues. CDR3 DNA sequence: TGTGCCAGCAGCCAAGCCGCAGGGGTAAGCTATGGCTACACCTTC. Protein sequence: CASSQAAGVSYGYTF.

This chain's CDR3 is CATSSNRVSQGYTF. The CDR3 region has the DNA TGTGCCACCAGTTCCAACAGGGTTTCTCAGGGCTACACCTTC. The chain carries TRBV24-1 and TRBJ1-2; D is possibly TRBD1 (6 bases). Between the trimmed V and J ends, which lost 6 bases and 8 bases, there was a span of 18 bases. Germline lookup yields CDR1 KGHDR and CDR2 SFDVKD. CDR3 size: 14 residues.

This clonotype has ten or more counts. The gene calls are TRBV30 and TRBJ2-1; 9 bases map to TRBD2. This CDR3 region has 16 residues. Germline CDR1 and CDR2: GTSNPN and SVGIG (reference sequence). The ends lost 2 bases at V and 3 bases at J; junction bases unmatched: 8. CDR3 sequence reads: CAWSRGGRAYYNEQFF. The DNA for the CDR3 is TGTGCCTGGAGTAGGGGCGGGAGGGCCTACTACAATGAGCAGTTCTTC.

This clonotype was seen a few times. The genes are TRBV9 and TRBJ1-1; 7 nucleotides line up with TRBD1. The V and J ends lost 4 bases and 1 base, in that order; junction bases with no gene match: 4. Germline V gives CDR1 SGDLS, CDR2 YYNGEE. The CDR3 runs 14 residues. CDR3 sequence: CASSKTGENTEAFF. DNA for the CDR3: TGTGCCAGCAGCAAAACAGGGGAGAACACTGAAGCTTTCTTT.